This record covers a single TCR beta chain. The CDR3 totals 10 residues. Germline CDR1 reads DFQATT; CDR2 reads SNEGSKA (reference sequence). TCRdb's table, derived via immunoSEQ multiplex PCR, lists solely in-frame clones and lacks some. The sample yields 200,000 or so clones, roughly 85% seen once. These data originate in a study of blood T cell repertoires in COVID-19. Source material: peripheral blood. This sequence originates from a woman aged 25-40 years with acute or convalescent COVID-19. The chain links TRBV20-1 to TRBJ2-5; D might be TRBD2 (6 bases). The CDR3 here is CTSGEETQYF. The CDR3 DNA follows: TGCACTTCGGGGGAAGAGACCCAGTACTTC.